Listed below are T cell receptor beta chains from one sample, sequenced in a study of cytomegalovirus exposure and HLA in healthy donors. Measured with immunoSEQ multiplex PCR; TCRdb has only the in-frame clones, and not every one. The repertoire holds under 45,000 clones, with roughly three quarters as singletons. What was sequenced was PBMCs. All receptors derive from a man aged 25 to 40 in good health and CMV-seronegative. CDR3s include the opening cysteine and the closing phenylalanine or tryptophan. Rows give clone size only sometimes, using once, few, many, or a class for an expanded clone.

V,J,size,CDR3
TRBV28,TRBJ2-7,few,CASRGQIYEQYF
TRBV7-2,TRBJ1-1,few,CASTFTRGRGTEAFF
TRBV7-7,TRBJ2-2,NA,CASRPLAQGTGELFF
TRBV5-6,TRBJ1-5,few,CASSLFFGEQPQHF
TRBV5-1,TRBJ2-7,NA,CASSLAGTSYEQYF
TRBV5-1,TRBJ2-2,NA,CASSSTRGTGELFF
TRBV2,TRBJ1-2,NA,CASNAGGFYGYTF
TRBV4-3,TRBJ1-2,NA,CASSQDGTGGLYGYTF
TRBV4-2,TRBJ1-2,NA,CASSQDAGASPTNYGYTF
TRBV13,TRBJ2-7,once,CASSSSPPVGTAYEQYF
TRBV29-1,TRBJ2-1,NA,CSVDTRLAGEQFF
TRBV27,TRBJ2-7,NA,CASSQRLVGYEQYF
TRBV4-1,TRBJ2-3,NA,CASSQDPLAGPSDTQYF
TRBV15,TRBJ2-5,NA,CATSKGSGGARETQYF
TRBV28,TRBJ1-4,NA,CASRGNRATNEKLFF
TRBV7-2,TRBJ2-5,NA,CASSWAGAVKGTQYF
TRBV6-1,TRBJ2-1,once,CASSASGRVRLNEQFF
TRBV7-9,TRBJ1-2,NA,CASSLLANYGYTF
TRBV4-3,TRBJ2-3,NA,CASSQDTRTDTQYF
TRBV14,TRBJ1-4,NA,CASSHRQGSGEKLFF
TRBV5-4,TRBJ1-1,NA,CASSFGRENTEAFF
TRBV4-3,TRBJ2-1,once,CASSQEASGRGRYNEQFF
TRBV2,TRBJ2-1,NA,CASSVDNEQFF
TRBV6-6,TRBJ1-1,once,CASTQSRVNTEAFF
TRBV11-2,TRBJ2-7,few,CASSSGQGEQYF
TRBV28,TRBJ2-1,NA,CASSYRIGLAEYNEQFF
TRBV6-5,TRBJ2-7,NA,CASSYGGTSRYEQYF
TRBV29-1,TRBJ2-3,NA,CSVEWTGGDTQYF
TRBV6-5,TRBJ1-4,NA,CASSYSMEGSGEKLFF
TRBV10-1,TRBJ1-1,few,CASSRDIMPNTEAFF
TRBV1,TRBJ2-7,NA,CTSSQERAYEQYF
TRBV6-6,TRBJ1-1,few,CASSPDRDAFF
TRBV18,TRBJ1-3,NA,CASSPPSGSGNTIYF
TRBV27,TRBJ1-1,NA,CASSELGAVTEAFF
TRBV10-1,TRBJ2-5,NA,CASPTKDRLQETQYF
TRBV10-1,TRBJ2-7,NA,CASSEEQGHEQYF
TRBV28,TRBJ2-1,NA,CASSPGTSKFF
TRBV5-1,TRBJ1-6,NA,CASSLVGDSTSPLHF
TRBV25-1,TRBJ1-4,NA,CASSGDRGREKLFF
TRBV14,TRBJ1-1,NA,CASSLGGITEAFF
TRBV4-2,TRBJ1-5,NA,CASSQVRAGNSNQPQHF
TRBV6-1,TRBJ1-5,few,CASSVTPYSNQPQHF
TRBV6-1,TRBJ1-2,NA,CASRYLGYTF
TRBV7-2,TRBJ2-1,NA,CASSPQGYNEQFF
TRBV10-1,TRBJ2-1,NA,CASSELTGDNEQFF
TRBV4-1,TRBJ1-4,NA,CASSQDRARVQEKLFF
TRBV7-2,TRBJ2-4,NA,CASSLRSGGTNIQYF
TRBV28,TRBJ2-7,NA,CASSFGRGYGYEQYF